This T cell receptor (beta chain) was captured by sequencing in a study of identical twins. Study-level findings and limits: Clonotypes of the beta chain that were abundant in cord blood carried fewer insertions (memory repertoires showed none).

V lost 6 bases to trimming and J lost 4 bases; unmatched junction nucleotides: 10. This CDR3 spans 14 amino acids. The germline V gene has CDR1 DFQATT and CDR2 SNEGSKA (reference sequence). Template switching, a step in the protocol, added a universal primer site, and cDNA carried unique molecular identifiers. MiXCR, run by TCRdb on the 5' RACE reads, gives a single entry per CDR3 protein. The sample records 450,000 or so distinct CDR3 sequences, 14% being singletons. This clonotype was seen at least ten times. Its antigen is unknown. This sample was also put to use in a study of yellow fever vaccine responses in identical twins.

The chain has TRBV20-1 and TRBJ1-1; 8 bases line up with TRBD1. The sequencing sample was made of CD4+ T cells sorted from blood. The sequence came from a woman aged 18 to 35 in good health. CDR3 loop: CSARNGQGGTEAFF. For the CDR3, the DNA is TGCAGTGCAAGAAACGGACAGGGAGGCACTGAAGCTTTCTTT.